Listed below are T cell receptor beta chains from one sample, sequenced in a study of cytomegalovirus exposure and HLA in healthy donors. Sequencing used immunoSEQ multiplex PCR; TCRdb keeps in-frame clones, though not all of them. Altogether 200,000 or so clones are present, 75% to 85% being singletons, with the ten largest covering 13%. The sample taken for sequencing was PBMCs. The receptors originated from a woman younger than 45 in good health and CMV-seropositive. CDR3s include the opening cysteine and the closing phenylalanine or tryptophan. A D gene is named only where the DNA matches it firmly. Size tells how often a clone was seen (once, few, many) or the class of an expanded clone, and some rows leave it out.

TRBV29-1	TRBJ2-7	.	TRBD1	CSVQGGTGRIFYEQYF	TGCAGCGTCCAAGGAGGGACAGGGCGAATATTTTACGAGCAGTACTTC
TRBV9	TRBJ2-5	.	TRBD2	CASGAGRSQETQYF	TGTGCCAGCGGAGCGGGACGAAGCCAAGAGACCCAGTACTTC
TRBV5-6	TRBJ2-5	.	TRBD1	CASSAGQGGRETQYF	TGTGCCAGCAGCGCGGGACAGGGGGGGCGAGAGACCCAGTACTTC
TRBV30	TRBJ2-1	.	TRBD2	CACNKGLAVNNEQFF	TGTGCCTGTAACAAAGGACTAGCGGTTAACAATGAGCAGTTCTTC
TRBV7-9	TRBJ2-2	.	TRBD2	CASSPLPGGRENTGELFF	TGTGCCAGCAGCCCACTCCCGGGTGGGAGGGAGAACACCGGGGAGCTGTTTTTT
TRBV28	TRBJ2-2	once	.	CASSSVRLNTGELFF	TGTGCCAGCAGTTCAGTCAGGTTGAACACCGGGGAGCTGTTTTTT
TRBV28	TRBJ1-2	.	.	CASRDSTKGNYGYTF	TGTGCCAGCAGGGACAGCACCAAGGGAAACTATGGCTACACCTTC
TRBV30	TRBJ1-5	.	TRBD1	CAWKGGQGRYSNQPQHF	TGTGCCTGGAAAGGGGGACAGGGAAGATATAGCAATCAGCCCCAGCATTTT
TRBV19	TRBJ2-7	.	TRBD1	CASSVQGADEQYF	TGTGCCAGTAGCGTACAGGGGGCGGACGAGCAGTACTTC
TRBV23-1	TRBJ2-7	.	TRBD1	CASSHHSGTASLYEQYF	TGCGCCAGCAGTCACCACTCCGGGACAGCAAGCCTCTACGAGCAGTACTTC
TRBV29-1	TRBJ2-7	.	.	CSAEGDSYEQYF	TGCAGCGCAGAAGGGGACTCCTACGAGCAGTACTTC
TRBV11-2	TRBJ2-3	.	TRBD2	CASSLETSGRAQYF	TGTGCCAGCAGCTTAGAAACTAGCGGGAGGGCGCAGTATTTT
TRBV5-5	TRBJ1-1	.	.	CASSSSDEAFF	TGTGCCAGCAGCTCTAGTGATGAAGCTTTCTTT
TRBV5-4	TRBJ1-1	.	TRBD1	CASSGGQQNTEAFF	TGTGCCAGCAGCGGGGGACAGCAGAACACTGAAGCTTTCTTT
TRBV27	TRBJ2-2	.	.	CASSFLHGELFF	TGTGCCAGCAGTTTTTTACACGGGGAGCTGTTTTTT
TRBV6-5	TRBJ1-1	few	.	CASLKGGEAFF	TGTGCCAGTCTCAAGGGGGGGGAAGCTTTCTTT
TRBV19	TRBJ1-2	few	.	CASSISGDNYGYTF	TGTGCCAGTAGTATCTCAGGGGATAACTATGGCTACACCTTC
TRBV6-5	TRBJ1-2	.	.	CASSPTGSPGYTF	TGTGCCAGCAGCCCTACAGGGAGCCCGGGCTACACCTTC
TRBV14	TRBJ1-1	.	.	CASSGQLNTEAFF	TGTGCCAGCAGCGGGCAGTTGAACACTGAAGCTTTCTTT
TRBV7-9	TRBJ2-7	.	.	CASSLAGARRYEQYF	TGTGCCAGCAGCTTAGCGGGAGCCAGGCGCTACGAGCAGTACTTC
TRBV2	TRBJ1-2	.	TRBD1	CASNRRDRPIYGYTF	TGTGCCAGCAATCGTCGGGACAGGCCGATCTATGGCTACACCTTC
TRBV6-6	TRBJ1-2	.	TRBD1	CASSYSGTGGGGYTF	TGTGCCAGCAGTTACTCCGGGACAGGTGGAGGTGGCTACACCTTC
TRBV5-6	TRBJ2-7	.	.	CASNAGIYEQYF	TGTGCCAGCAACGCAGGAATCTACGAGCAGTACTTC
TRBV7-9	TRBJ1-2	.	.	CASSSRLTGSGGSYGYTF	TGTGCCAGCAGCTCACGACTGACCGGATCGGGAGGTAGCTATGGCTACACCTTC
TRBV28	TRBJ1-1	.	TRBD1	CASSLGQGNTEAFF	TGTGCCAGCAGCCTCGGACAGGGAAACACTGAAGCTTTCTTT
TRBV29-1	TRBJ2-7	once	.	CSVVDTYEQYF	TGCAGCGTTGTCGACACGTACGAGCAGTACTTC
TRBV18	TRBJ1-3	.	.	CASSPVTNSGNTIYF	TGTGCCAGCTCACCCGTCACTAACTCTGGAAACACCATATATTTT
TRBV28	TRBJ2-7	.	TRBD2	CASSFVASGTGDYEQYF	TGTGCCAGCAGTTTTGTTGCTAGCGGGACTGGGGACTACGAGCAGTACTTC
TRBV29-1	TRBJ2-3	.	TRBD1	CSVKTGGSLDTQYF	TGCAGCGTGAAAACAGGGGGTAGCCTAGATACGCAGTATTTT
TRBV29-1	TRBJ2-3	.	.	CSVGRTVSDTQYF	TGCAGCGTAGGGCGGACAGTTTCAGATACGCAGTATTTT
TRBV9	TRBJ2-1	few	.	CASSFAGGRYNEQFF	TGTGCCAGCAGCTTCGCCGGGGGACGCTACAATGAGCAGTTCTTC
TRBV29-1	TRBJ2-7	.	TRBD2	CSARDYAYEQYF	TGCAGCGCTCGGGACTACGCCTACGAGCAGTACTTC
TRBV6-5	TRBJ2-7	.	.	CASRGSGYEQYF	TGTGCCAGCAGAGGTAGCGGCTACGAGCAGTACTTC
TRBV5-6	TRBJ2-2	.	TRBD1	CASSPFTGDGELFF	TGTGCCAGCAGCCCGTTTACAGGGGACGGGGAGCTGTTTTTT